This TCR beta chain stems from a study of a mutant IDH1 vaccine in newly diagnosed glioma. Comments on this clone: No antigen is known for it.

Assay: immunoSEQ multiplex PCR; the TCRdb copy retains only in-frame clones and omits some. The table lists 30,000 to 45,000 clones, about 80% of them singletons. The germline gives CDR1 SNHLY, CDR2 FYNNEI. The CDR3 length is 14 residues. The V gene lost 3 bases and the J gene lost 1 base, with 9 bases spanning the gap. Time point specified: week 5, during vaccination. The study gave 300 ug of mutant IDH1 20-mer peptide per vaccine dose, with topical imiquimod. The TCR was taken from a man aged 40-55 years with glioma. The sample in question was PBMCs, obtained from a glioma patient whose treatment included an IDH1 peptide vaccine. The V call is TRBV2, the J call TRBJ1-1; possibly TRBD1 for D (5 bases). The CDR3 protein is CASSDGQGNTEAFF. CDR3 DNA sequence: TGTGCCAGCAGTGATGGTCAGGGGAACACTGAAGCTTTCTTT.